These 21 T cell receptor beta chains originate from one sample sequenced in a study of regulatory T cells in long-lasting Graves disease. For TCR beta, libraries came from iRepertoire HTBI primers and Arm-PCR of CDR3 regions. MiXCR was run by TCRdb on the multiplex PCR reads, yielding one entry per CDR3 protein. In the table there are 600,000 to 850,000 distinct CDR3 sequences, 25% to 35% of which are singletons. The time point was: persistent/refractory GD, antithyroid drugs over 5 years with positive TRAb. PBMC RNA was the source of the TCR library. The source material was peripheral blood mononuclear cells (PBMCs), sampled when the disease was refractory, from a patient treated with antithyroid drugs. All receptors derive from a female donor with Graves disease.

V is TRBV12-3 or TRBV12-4 and J is TRBJ1-5; 10 positions agree with TRBD1. The ends lost 6 bases at V and 3 bases at J; junction bases unmatched: 5. This CDR3 spans 15 amino acids. CDR3 region: CASSVGTGANQPQHF. The CDR3 nucleotides read TGTGCCAGCAGCGTGGGGACAGGGGCCAATCAGCCCCAGCATTTT.

About this clonotype itself: A much larger clone differs from this one at a single base, so this may be a read error. The chain is built from TRBV7-9 and TRBJ1-5, with unresolved D. CDR3 length: 12 residues. The germline gives CDR1 SEHNR, CDR2 FQNEAQ (reference sequence). V lost 4 bases to trimming and J lost 4 bases, with 5 bases between them. CDR3 sequence (DNA): TGTGCCAGCAGCTGGGAGAATCAGCCCCAGCATTTT. Protein: CASSWENQPQHF.

This clonotype was detected only a few times. The rearrangement links TRBV30 to TRBJ1-2; D gene ambiguous. CDR3 length: 13 residues. Germline CDR1 reads GTSNPN; CDR2 reads SVGIG (reference sequence). Between the trimmed V and J ends, which lost 3 bases and 2 bases, there was a span of 10 bases. The CDR3 spells CAWSPGINYGYTF. CDR3 in DNA: TGTGCCTGGAGCCCCGGGATAAACTATGGCTACACCTTC.

The chain uses TRBV19 and TRBJ1-4, with TRBD1 matching over 8 bases. Germline V CDR1 and CDR2: LNHDA, SQIVND (reference sequence). The J segment lost 6 bases and the V segment lost 4 bases, leaving 7 bases of the junction unmatched. This CDR3 spans 15 amino acids. CDR3 protein: CASSRTDRGDEKLFF. Here the CDR3 DNA reads TGTGCCAGTAGTAGAACCGACAGGGGAGATGAAAAACTGTTTTTT.

This clonotype was seen a few times. The chain combines TRBV20-1 with TRBJ1-2; D ambiguous. Germline values: CDR1 DFQATT, CDR2 SNEGSKA (reference sequence). This CDR3 region has 14 residues. Deletions cut 3 bases from V and 1 base from J, with 12 bases between. This CDR3 reads CSARDGPVNYGYTF. The CDR3 nucleotides are TGCAGTGCTAGGGACGGGCCCGTTAACTATGGCTACACCTTC.

Notes on this clonotype: The CDR3 does not close with the conserved phenylalanine or tryptophan, likely indicating a read error. The chain couples TRBV13 to TRBJ1-1, with D tentatively TRBD1 (5 bases). Germline V gives CDR1 PRHDT, CDR2 FYEKMQ (reference sequence). The CDR3 length is 16 residues. V was shortened by 5 bases and J by 3 bases, with 19 bases between the two germline ends. CDR3: CASSPDGRVGDTEAFL. The CDR3 DNA sequence: TGTGCCAGCAGCCCAGATGGGCGCGTAGGGGACACTGAAGCTTTCCTT.

This clonotype was recorded at least ten times. The rearrangement uses TRBV28 and TRBJ1-6, with D hard to call. Deletions cut 6 bases from V and 0 bases from J, with 9 bases between. The CDR3 extends over 15 amino acids. Germline V gives CDR1 MDHEN, CDR2 SYDVKM. In DNA, the CDR3 is TGTGCCAGCAGCGCGGTGAGCTCCTATAATTCACCCCTCCACTTT. This gives the protein CASSAVSSYNSPLHF.

A word on this clonotype: A much larger clone sits a single nucleotide away, making a read error possible. This rearrangement joins TRBV27 to TRBJ2-4; 7 bases match TRBD1. From germline, CDR1 is MNHEY and CDR2 SMNVEV (reference sequence). The CDR3 totals 13 residues. V lost 5 bases to trimming and J lost 13 bases; unmatched junction nucleotides: 11. The CDR3 DNA is TGTGCCAGCAGTGACAGGGTAATAGAGATCCAGTACTTC. Translated, it gives CASSDRVIEIQYF.

The chain recombines TRBV4-1 with TRBJ2-7; the D gene is possibly TRBD2 (5 bases). V was clipped by 4 bases and J by 2 bases, with 12 bases between them. This CDR3 region has 14 residues. In germline, CDR1 is MGHRA, CDR2 YSYEKL. CDR3 in DNA: TGCGCCAGCAGCCCAAATGAGGGTCCCTACGAGCAGTACTTC. Its protein product is CASSPNEGPYEQYF.

This chain joins TRBV29-1 and TRBJ1-4, with D possibly matching TRBD1 (5 bases). The CDR3 runs 14 residues. Germline values: CDR1 SQVTM, CDR2 ANQGSEA. The CDR3: CSARGAANNEKLFF. As DNA, the CDR3 is TGCAGTGCCAGAGGGGCAGCCAATAACGAAAAACTGTTTTTT.

V is TRBV6-1 and J is TRBJ1-5; D unresolved. Germline V CDR1 and CDR2: MNHNS, SASEGT. This CDR3 comprises 15 residues. Trimming took 8 bases from V and 3 from J, leaving 17 bases between them. For the CDR3, the DNA is TGTGCCAGCCGTGGAAGATCTGATTTCAATCAGCCCCAGCATTTT. Its translation: CASRGRSDFNQPQHF.

The CDR3 nucleotides are TGTGCCAGCAGCCCCGCGAAGGAAAAACTGTTTTTT. Residues: CASSPAKEKLFF. The genes are TRBV2 and TRBJ1-4; D gene ambiguous. The germline V and J ends were trimmed by 6 bases and 8 bases, with 10 bases remaining between them. This CDR3 has 12 residues. Germline values: CDR1 SNHLY, CDR2 FYNNEI.

This clonotype has just a few counts. V is TRBV2 and J is TRBJ1-6; 8 nucleotides align to TRBD1. Germline assignment: CDR1 SNHLY and CDR2 FYNNEI. This CDR3 contains 15 residues. J gave up 11 bases and V 2 bases, and 8 bases lay outside the gene matches. The CDR3 spells CASSETPGGYTPLHF. CDR3 in DNA: TGTGCCAGCAGTGAAACGCCAGGGGGCTATACACCCCTCCACTTT.

The V call is TRBV6-1, the J call TRBJ2-5; 9 positions agree with TRBD1. This CDR3 comprises 14 residues. CDR1 is MNHNS and CDR2 is SASEGT in the germline V gene. The trim removed 6 bases at V and 4 bases at J, leaving 6 bases unmatched. Written as DNA, the CDR3 is TGTGCCAGCAGACGAGACAGGGGGGCAGAGACCCAGTACTTC. Amino acid sequence: CASRRDRGAETQYF.

The chain links TRBV4-1 to TRBJ2-7, with 9 bases that match TRBD2. In germline, CDR1 is MGHRA, CDR2 YSYEKL. The CDR3 contains 16 residues. J gave up 3 bases and V 3 bases, and 9 bases lay outside the gene matches. CDR3 residues: CASSQSGREGRYEQYF. The CDR3 DNA reads TGCGCCAGCAGCCAGTCAGGGCGGGAGGGTCGCTACGAGCAGTACTTC.

The gene calls are TRBV30 and TRBJ1-2, with D tentatively TRBD1 (5 bases). CDR3 length: 13 residues. CDR1 is GTSNPN and CDR2 is SVGIG in the germline V gene (reference sequence). V was trimmed by 6 bases and J by 3 bases, leaving 14 bases between them. The CDR3 loop reads CACRLGDDYGYTF. The CDR3, as DNA: TGTGCCTGCCGGCTGGGGGATGACTATGGCTACACCTTC. Based on the CDR3 plus reference TRBV30 and TRBJ1-2, the full variable domain is SQTIHQWPATLVQPVGSPLSLECTVEGTSNPNLYWYRQAAGRGLQLLFYSVGIGQISSEVPQNLSASRPQDRQFILSSKKLLLSDSGFYLCACRLGDDYGYTFGSGTRLTVV.

This chain joins TRBV6-2 or TRBV6-3 and TRBJ2-1; D is uncertain. The end of the DNA fits TRBJ2-5 better, so the J call may be wrong. CDR1 is MNHEY, CDR2 SVGEGT, per germline. This CDR3 has 14 residues. The CDR3 protein is CASSSNGPQETQYF. The DNA for the CDR3 is TGTGCCAGCAGTTCGAACGGACCTCAAGAGACCCAGTACTTC.

The V gene is TRBV19, the J gene TRBJ2-7; 7 bases fit TRBD1. The J segment lost 2 bases and the V segment lost 3 bases, leaving 4 bases of the junction unmatched. The CDR3 is 14 amino acids. Germline V lookup: CDR1 LNHDA, CDR2 SQIVND (reference sequence). CDR3 DNA: TGTGCCAGTAGTATGGGGACAGCCACCTACGAGCAGTACTTC. Its protein is CASSMGTATYEQYF.

This clonotype has only a few counts. Its ends do not fully match the called genes, so a read error is possible. The V call is TRBV12-3 or TRBV12-4, the J call TRBJ1-6, with D unresolved. CDR3 length equals 13 residues. Here the CDR3 reads CASSFGSNSPPHF. DNA for the CDR3: TGTGCCAGCAGTTTTGGCAGTAATTCACCCCCCCACTTT.

This clonotype came up a few times. The CDR3 reads CSARRSGANSNQPQHF. The CDR3 DNA reads as TGCAGTGCTAGACGGAGCGGGGCTAATAGCAATCAGCCCCAGCATTTT. The chain combines TRBV20-1 with TRBJ1-5, with D possibly matching TRBD1 (5 bases). The germline V and J ends were trimmed by 2 bases and 0 bases, with 14 bases remaining between them. CDR3 length: 16 residues. Germline V gives CDR1 DFQATT, CDR2 SNEGSKA (reference sequence).

This clonotype was counted many times. V is TRBV4-2 and J is TRBJ1-1; TRBD1 is a possible D gene (6 bases). This CDR3 has 15 residues. V was clipped by 4 bases and J by 0 bases, with 12 bases between them. Germline V lookup: CDR1 LGHNA, CDR2 YNFKEQ. The CDR3 DNA sequence: TGTGCCAGCAGCCTACACAGGGAGATGAACACTGAAGCTTTCTTT. Its protein is CASSLHREMNTEAFF.